The clone carrying this TCR beta chain was observed a few times. The antigen is unknown. A second PCR, run for roughly 7 to 11 cycles, used a sample-barcoded 5' primer plus a J-beta primer mix. TCRdb independently ran MiXCR on the 5' RACE reads; one entry per CDR3 protein. The table lists over a million distinct CDR3 sequences, around 59% of them singletons. Each sample yielded at least 7 million isolated PBMCs. This record comes from a study of blood T cells in healthy people across ages. Points from the study as a whole: As age increased, TCR beta diversity per million T cells fell in a roughly linear fashion.

The length of the CDR3 is 13 residues. Germline V gives CDR1 ENHRY, CDR2 SYGVKD. The clonotype originates from a man aged 18 to 30 in good health. Sequenced sample: blood. The chain links TRBV10-3 to TRBJ2-7; D ambiguous. TRBJ2-5 explains the end of the DNA better; the J call may be wrong. CDR3 protein: CAISESIGVTQYF. The CDR3 DNA reads TGTGCCATCAGTGAGTCAATTGGAGTGACCCAGTACTTC.